Listed below are T cell receptor beta chains from one sample, sequenced in a study of T cell repertoires in cytomegalovirus infection. TCRdb fed the reads into MiXCR, producing one record per CDR3 protein. Of about 130,000 distinct CDR3 sequences detected, around 30% appear once; the ten largest clones hold under 65%. These receptors' antigens are unknown. Sequenced here: CD8+ T cells from cultured PBMCs, sampled from culture after CMV antigen stimulation. The receptor set was obtained from a human donor in good health (CMV status not recorded). Some clones in this sample may be carry-over from other donors' samples. Each CDR3 is given with its conserved first and last residue. The D gene is left open where the match is weak. Only some rows state a clone size, as once, few, many or a class for expanded clones.

D gene	CDR3 length	V gene	clone size	J gene	CDR3 protein	CDR3 DNA
.	16	TRBV27	.	TRBJ1-6	CASTELRDPYNSPLHF	TGTGCCAGCACGGAACTCCGGGACCCTTATAATTCACCCCTCCACTTT
.	13	TRBV4-2	few	TRBJ2-5	CASSSYRQTTQYF	TGTGCCAGCAGCTCATATCGTCAAACGACCCAGTACTTC
TRBD2	14	TRBV19	.	TRBJ2-1	CASSGTSGVGEQFF	TGTGCCAGTTCCGGGACTAGCGGGGTGGGTGAGCAGTTCTTC
.	15	TRBV5-6	few	TRBJ2-4	CASSLAPFPKNIQYF	TGTGCCAGCAGCTTGGCTCCCTTCCCCAAAAACATTCAGTACTTC
.	14	TRBV27	many	TRBJ1-5	CASTDLGGHQPQHF	TGTGCCAGCACCGATTTGGGGGGTCATCAGCCCCAGCATTTT
TRBD1	18	TRBV6-6	few	TRBJ1-1	CASSYTRYAGQGNTEAFF	TGTGCCAGCAGTTATACAAGGTACGCCGGACAGGGGAACACTGAAGCTTTCTTT
.	16	TRBV28	.	TRBJ2-5	CASSSAALAEGETQYF	TGTGCCAGCAGTTCTGCCGCCCTGGCCGAGGGGGAGACCCAGTACTTC
.	14	TRBV5-6	few	TRBJ1-5	CASSLQGSRQPQHF	TGTGCCAGCAGCTTACAGGGTTCTCGTCAGCCCCAGCATTTT
TRBD2	13	TRBV6-2/TRBV6-3	.	TRBJ2-3	CASRWRGTDTQYF	TGTGCCAGCAGGTGGCGGGGGACAGATACGCAGTATTTT
.	14	TRBV7-8	.	TRBJ1-1	CGSSRRARNTEAFF	TGTGGCAGCAGCAGGCGAGCGCGTAACACTGAAGCTTTCTTT
TRBD1	17	TRBV4-1	once	TRBJ2-6	CASSPPDRGSGANVLTF	TGCGCCAGCAGCCCCCCCGACAGGGGGTCTGGGGCCAACGTCCTGACTTTC
.	15	TRBV15	few	TRBJ1-4	CATSSLGSFNEKLFF	TGTGCCACCAGCAGTCTTGGCAGCTTTAATGAAAAACTGTTTTTT
TRBD2	15	TRBV7-8	.	TRBJ2-2	CASSFGLVNTGEQFF	TGTGCCAGCAGCTTTGGACTAGTGAACACCGGGGAGCAGTTTTTT
.	12	TRBV6-2/TRBV6-3	.	TRBJ2-1	CASSSTGRGQFF	TGTGCCAGCAGTTCCACAGGGAGGGGGCAGTTCTTC
TRBD2	16	TRBV4-1	.	TRBJ2-3	CASSPLARGKLDTQYF	TGCGCCAGCAGCCCCCTGGCGCGGGGGAAGCTAGATACGCAGTATTTT
TRBD1	14	TRBV2	.	TRBJ2-7	CASRERGPKDEQYF	TGTGCCAGCAGAGAGAGGGGGCCTAAGGACGAGCAGTACTTC
.	17	TRBV12-5	few	TRBJ1-4	CASGLLIDRPSNEKLFF	TGTGCTAGTGGTTTGCTCATCGACCGACCGTCTAATGAAAAACTGTTTTTT
TRBD1	16	TRBV7-8	many	TRBJ1-1	CASSPAFGQGSTEAFF	TGTGCCAGCAGCCCTGCTTTTGGACAGGGTAGCACTGAAGCTTTCTTT
TRBD2	16	TRBV5-1	.	TRBJ2-5	CASSTGLAGEQETQYF	TGCGCCAGCAGCACCGGACTAGCGGGGGAGCAAGAGACCCAGTACTTC
TRBD1	15	TRBV6-1	.	TRBJ2-2	CASSEEGTGTGELFF	TGTGCCAGCAGTGAAGAGGGGACAGGGACCGGGGAGCTGTTTTTT
TRBD1	18	TRBV7-9	few	TRBJ1-1	CASSLGTYRGRRDTEAFF	TGTGCCAGCAGCTTAGGGACCTACAGGGGTAGGAGGGACACTGAAGCTTTCTTT
.	14	TRBV5-4	.	TRBJ2-5	CASSLSARQETQYF	TGTGCCAGCAGCTTGTCAGCGCGACAAGAGACCCAGTACTTC